A selection of T cell receptor beta chains follows, all from one sample in a study of shared clonotypes between healthy human individuals. The table came from immunoSEQ multiplex PCR; TCRdb's copy has only in-frame clones and leaves some out. The sample shows about 490,000 clones, 60% to 80% of them seen only once. Source material: PBMCs. The receptors shown here come from a middle-aged woman in good health. Some clones in this sample may be carry-over from other donors' samples. Both conserved end residues are part of each CDR3. D genes are given only for firm matches. Clone size is stated in some rows and not others, as once, few, many or a class when expanded.

TRBJ1-3 NA NA TRBV19 TGTGCCAGTAGCCTACAGGGAGTAGGTGGAAACACCATATATTTT CASSLQGVGGNTIYF
TRBJ2-3 NA NA TRBV9 TGTGCCAGCAGCGTAGACGGGAACGGCGATACGCAGTATTTT CASSVDGNGDTQYF
TRBJ2-5 NA NA TRBV15 TGTGCCACCAGCACGATGGGCGGAAACCAAGAGACCCAGTACTTC CATSTMGGNQETQYF
TRBJ1-3 NA NA TRBV4-1 TGCGCCAGCAGCCAAGTGCCCTTCTCTGGAAACACCATATATTTT CASSQVPFSGNTIYF
TRBJ2-3 NA NA TRBV5-4 TGTGCCAGCAGCACACAAAGCGGGCGGGGCACAGATACGCAGTATTTT CASSTQSGRGTDTQYF
TRBJ2-7 NA TRBD1 TRBV4-1 TGCGCCAGCAGCCCCCGGGACAGGGCTTACGAGCAGTACTTC CASSPRDRAYEQYF
TRBJ2-2 once TRBD1 TRBV27 TGTGCCAGCAGTCCTTTGGGACAGCTCCCACACGGGGAGCTGTTTTTT CASSPLGQLPHGELFF
TRBJ1-4 few NA TRBV30 TGTGCCTGGAGTGTACCACACACAACTAATGAAAAACTGTTTTTT CAWSVPHTTNEKLFF
TRBJ2-5 NA NA TRBV5-1 TGCGCCAGCAGCTTGCGGTGGGGAGCGGGAGAGACCCAGTACTTC CASSLRWGAGETQYF
TRBJ2-7 NA NA TRBV6-5 TGTGCCAGCAGTTACTCGAGGCGGGCCTACGAGCAGTACTTC CASSYSRRAYEQYF
TRBJ2-7 NA NA TRBV4-1 TGCGCCAGCAGCCCACACTTTGGGATACAGGGCTACGAGCAGTACTTC CASSPHFGIQGYEQYF
TRBJ2-1 NA TRBD2 TRBV7-9 TGTGCCAGCTCCCGGTGGGAGGGCTACAATGAGCAGTTCTTC CASSRWEGYNEQFF
TRBJ2-5 NA NA TRBV21-1 TGTGCCAGCAGCAAAGCGAAGGCAGAACATGAGGAGACCCAGTACTTC CASSKAKAEHEETQYF
TRBJ2-5 few NA TRBV7-2 TGTGCCAGCAGCTTCCGGGATCGGCCGTCGGGCCAGTACTTC CASSFRDRPSGQYF
TRBJ2-5 NA NA TRBV5-1 TGCGCCAGCAGCTTGGTTCCCCGGGACCCGTACTTC CASSLVPRDPYF
TRBJ2-5 NA NA TRBV18 TGTGCCAGCTCACCGACCCCGACAGCGAAAGAGACCCAGTACTTC CASSPTPTAKETQYF
TRBJ1-2 NA NA TRBV7-2 TGTGCCAGCAGCTTAGCCTGGGTGAATGGCTACACCTTC CASSLAWVNGYTF
TRBJ2-6 NA NA TRBV28 TGTGCCAGCAGTTCCGGCTCTGGGGCCAACGTCCTGACTTTC CASSSGSGANVLTF
TRBJ2-1 many NA TRBV9 TGTGCCAGCAGTGTCGACTGGAGCTCCTACAATGAGCAGTTCTTC CASSVDWSSYNEQFF
TRBJ2-7 NA NA TRBV5-1 TGCGCCAGCAGCTTTGGGGACTCGAATTCCTACGAGCAGTACTTC CASSFGDSNSYEQYF
TRBJ2-7 NA NA TRBV11-2 TGTGCCAGCAGCTTAGGCTTAGCGACGTACGAGCAGTACTTC CASSLGLATYEQYF
TRBJ2-5 NA TRBD1 TRBV4-3 TGCGCCAGCAGCCAAGAAAGGGGGCTGGAGACCCAGTACTTC CASSQERGLETQYF
TRBJ2-7 NA TRBD1 TRBV29-1 TGCAGCGTTCTCCCGGGACAGGGGGGATACGAGCAGTACTTC CSVLPGQGGYEQYF
TRBJ2-3 NA NA TRBV7-9 TGTGCCAGCAGCTCGCATCCGGGACGGATCACAGATACGCAGTATTTT CASSSHPGRITDTQYF
TRBJ2-7 NA NA TRBV6-7 TGTGCCAGCAGTTACCCGACTCCCCGAGACGGTTCCTACGAGCAGTACTTC CASSYPTPRDGSYEQYF
TRBJ1-4 NA TRBD1 TRBV11-1 TGTGCCAGCAGCTCCGCTGGGCAGGGGGATAATGAAAAACTGTTTTTT CASSSAGQGDNEKLFF
TRBJ1-5 NA NA TRBV5-8 TGTGCCAGCAGCCACAGGGACGCTCAGCCCCAGCATTTT CASSHRDAQPQHF
TRBJ2-6 NA NA TRBV2 TGTGCCAGCTACAGGATCCAGTCTGGGGCCAACGTCCTGACTTTC CASYRIQSGANVLTF
TRBJ2-4 many TRBD1 TRBV11-1 TGTGCCAGCAGCTTAGCCTCCGGGACAGGACAACAGTACTTC CASSLASGTGQQYF
TRBJ1-2 NA NA TRBV28 TGTGCCAGCAGCACGACAGTTAACTATGGCTACACCTTC CASSTTVNYGYTF
TRBJ2-1 NA TRBD2 TRBV18 TGTGCCAGCTCGGAACTAGCGGGAGGTGGTCATGAGCAGTTCTTC CASSELAGGGHEQFF
TRBJ1-5 once NA TRBV19 TGTGCCAGTAGTCCCCTCCAGCGATACGCAAATCAGCCCCAGCATTTT CASSPLQRYANQPQHF
TRBJ1-1 once TRBD1 TRBV7-6 TGTGCCAGCAGCTTAGAACAGGGGTGGTTCCGGACTGAAGCTTTCTTT CASSLEQGWFRTEAFF
TRBJ2-4 NA TRBD2 TRBV29-1 TGCAGCGCTAGGACAGGCGGACTAGCGGGCCTAGCCAAAAACATTCAGTACTTC CSARTGGLAGLAKNIQYF
TRBJ2-7 NA TRBD1 TRBV11-2 TGTGCCAGCAGCAAATTAGGAGGTCCGGGACAGGGGAAGTTCTACGAGCAGTACTTC CASSKLGGPGQGKFYEQYF
TRBJ1-4 NA TRBD1 TRBV4-3 TGCGCCAGCAGCCCAGCGGACAGGGCGGAAAAACTGTTTTTT CASSPADRAEKLFF
TRBJ2-2 NA TRBD1 TRBV7-7 TGTGCTAGCAGCCTAAGCCGGACAGGGGGCAACACCGGGGAGCTGTTTTTT CASSLSRTGGNTGELFF
TRBJ2-2 NA TRBD2 TRBV27 TGTGCCAGCAGTTTATTTAGCGGGCTAGCGGGAGTTACCGGGGAGCTGTTTTTT CASSLFSGLAGVTGELFF
TRBJ1-3 NA TRBD1 TRBV10-3 TGTGCCATCAGTGATTACGTACAGGGGGCTGCCGGAAACACCATATATTTT CAISDYVQGAAGNTIYF